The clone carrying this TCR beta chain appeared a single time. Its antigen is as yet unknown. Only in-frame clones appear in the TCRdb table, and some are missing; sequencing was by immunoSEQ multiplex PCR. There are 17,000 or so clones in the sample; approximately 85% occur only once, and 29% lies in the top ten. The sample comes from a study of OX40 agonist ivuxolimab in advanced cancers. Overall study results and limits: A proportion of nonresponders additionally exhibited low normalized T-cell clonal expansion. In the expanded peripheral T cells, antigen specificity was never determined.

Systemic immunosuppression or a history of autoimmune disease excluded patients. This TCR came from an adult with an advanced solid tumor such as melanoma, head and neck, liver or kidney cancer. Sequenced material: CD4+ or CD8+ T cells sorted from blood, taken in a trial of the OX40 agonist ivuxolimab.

The CDR3 DNA follows: TGTGCCAGCATGAGTGGGACAGGGGACGGCTACACCTTC. This codes for CASMSGTGDGYTF. The chain combines TRBV27 with TRBJ1-2, with 10 bases that match TRBD1. In germline, CDR1 is MNHEY, CDR2 SMNVEV (reference sequence). This CDR3 spans 13 amino acids. Trimming removed 7 bases from V and 8 bases from J; junction bases left unmatched: 7.